This T cell receptor beta chain is from a study of blood T cells in healthy people across ages. Study results and limitations: Diversity of TCR beta per million T cells declined in a roughly linear way with age. The study regarded diversity estimates from one million T cells as underestimates.

As regards this clonotype: Antigen specificity is unknown.

CDR3 size: 14 residues. CDR1 and CDR2 (germline): LGHDT, YNNKEL (reference sequence). The germline V and J ends were trimmed by 3 bases and 11 bases, with 19 bases remaining between them. PCR was performed a second time for roughly 7 to 11 cycles using a sample-barcoded 5' primer and a J-beta primer mix. Every cDNA molecule bore a tag from a template-switch adaptor containing 12 random nucleotides. TCRdb recomputed calls from the 5' RACE reads with MiXCR, one row per CDR3 protein. The repertoire has hundreds of thousands of distinct CDR3 sequences, around 21% of them found once; the top ten carry approximately 3.6%.

The source of this sequence is a man aged 70 or older in good health. The sequencing sample was made of blood. The chain links TRBV3-1 to TRBJ2-5; TRBD2 might be the D (5 bases). The DNA for the CDR3 is TGTGCCAGCAGCCAGAAACATAGAGGAGGTGAGCAGTACTTC. Translated: CASSQKHRGGEQYF.